This T cell receptor beta chain is from a study of cytomegalovirus exposure and HLA in healthy donors. Study-wide background: HLA-typed donors were the source of about 81 million unique TCRs held in an early data release.

Turning to this clone: Antigen unknown.

The PCR used 60 Vbeta and 13 Jbeta primers. The authors' processing: Unique TCR beta chains totaled approximately 83 million in a later count, with about 11 million of them shared. This table comes from immunoSEQ multiplex PCR, and its TCRdb copy is limited to in-frame clones, with some not included. V and J calls and clone size follow that table, whereas D and trimming were derived from the DNA. The sample lists approximately 190,000 clones, almost 70% seen once, with less than 3% in the top ten. From germline, CDR1 is SGHVS and CDR2 FNYEAQ. The CDR3 loop spans 13 amino acids. The V end lost 3 bases, the J end lost 3 bases, and 6 bases lay between the germline ends. Whole-study results and caveats: For most TCR beta V segments, an earlier analysis put the productive rate at about 90% or about 30% of the time. An assumption of roughly uniform sequencing depth across donors underlay the presence/absence analyses.

The sample was PBMCs. This TCR was recovered from a man aged 35-49 years in good health and CMV-seropositive. This chain links TRBV7-6 with TRBJ2-1; D gene unclear. The CDR3 DNA sequence: TGTGCCAGCAGCTTGACTGGCTACAATGAGCAGTTCTTC. It encodes CASSLTGYNEQFF. The entire variable domain, with the rest obtained from reference TRBV7-6 and TRBJ2-1, is as follows: GAGVSQSPRYKVTKRGQDVALRCDPISGHVSLYWYRQALGQGPEFLTYFNYEAQQDKSGLPNDRFSAERPEGSISTLTIQRTEQRDSAMYRCASSLTGYNEQFFGPGTRLTVL.